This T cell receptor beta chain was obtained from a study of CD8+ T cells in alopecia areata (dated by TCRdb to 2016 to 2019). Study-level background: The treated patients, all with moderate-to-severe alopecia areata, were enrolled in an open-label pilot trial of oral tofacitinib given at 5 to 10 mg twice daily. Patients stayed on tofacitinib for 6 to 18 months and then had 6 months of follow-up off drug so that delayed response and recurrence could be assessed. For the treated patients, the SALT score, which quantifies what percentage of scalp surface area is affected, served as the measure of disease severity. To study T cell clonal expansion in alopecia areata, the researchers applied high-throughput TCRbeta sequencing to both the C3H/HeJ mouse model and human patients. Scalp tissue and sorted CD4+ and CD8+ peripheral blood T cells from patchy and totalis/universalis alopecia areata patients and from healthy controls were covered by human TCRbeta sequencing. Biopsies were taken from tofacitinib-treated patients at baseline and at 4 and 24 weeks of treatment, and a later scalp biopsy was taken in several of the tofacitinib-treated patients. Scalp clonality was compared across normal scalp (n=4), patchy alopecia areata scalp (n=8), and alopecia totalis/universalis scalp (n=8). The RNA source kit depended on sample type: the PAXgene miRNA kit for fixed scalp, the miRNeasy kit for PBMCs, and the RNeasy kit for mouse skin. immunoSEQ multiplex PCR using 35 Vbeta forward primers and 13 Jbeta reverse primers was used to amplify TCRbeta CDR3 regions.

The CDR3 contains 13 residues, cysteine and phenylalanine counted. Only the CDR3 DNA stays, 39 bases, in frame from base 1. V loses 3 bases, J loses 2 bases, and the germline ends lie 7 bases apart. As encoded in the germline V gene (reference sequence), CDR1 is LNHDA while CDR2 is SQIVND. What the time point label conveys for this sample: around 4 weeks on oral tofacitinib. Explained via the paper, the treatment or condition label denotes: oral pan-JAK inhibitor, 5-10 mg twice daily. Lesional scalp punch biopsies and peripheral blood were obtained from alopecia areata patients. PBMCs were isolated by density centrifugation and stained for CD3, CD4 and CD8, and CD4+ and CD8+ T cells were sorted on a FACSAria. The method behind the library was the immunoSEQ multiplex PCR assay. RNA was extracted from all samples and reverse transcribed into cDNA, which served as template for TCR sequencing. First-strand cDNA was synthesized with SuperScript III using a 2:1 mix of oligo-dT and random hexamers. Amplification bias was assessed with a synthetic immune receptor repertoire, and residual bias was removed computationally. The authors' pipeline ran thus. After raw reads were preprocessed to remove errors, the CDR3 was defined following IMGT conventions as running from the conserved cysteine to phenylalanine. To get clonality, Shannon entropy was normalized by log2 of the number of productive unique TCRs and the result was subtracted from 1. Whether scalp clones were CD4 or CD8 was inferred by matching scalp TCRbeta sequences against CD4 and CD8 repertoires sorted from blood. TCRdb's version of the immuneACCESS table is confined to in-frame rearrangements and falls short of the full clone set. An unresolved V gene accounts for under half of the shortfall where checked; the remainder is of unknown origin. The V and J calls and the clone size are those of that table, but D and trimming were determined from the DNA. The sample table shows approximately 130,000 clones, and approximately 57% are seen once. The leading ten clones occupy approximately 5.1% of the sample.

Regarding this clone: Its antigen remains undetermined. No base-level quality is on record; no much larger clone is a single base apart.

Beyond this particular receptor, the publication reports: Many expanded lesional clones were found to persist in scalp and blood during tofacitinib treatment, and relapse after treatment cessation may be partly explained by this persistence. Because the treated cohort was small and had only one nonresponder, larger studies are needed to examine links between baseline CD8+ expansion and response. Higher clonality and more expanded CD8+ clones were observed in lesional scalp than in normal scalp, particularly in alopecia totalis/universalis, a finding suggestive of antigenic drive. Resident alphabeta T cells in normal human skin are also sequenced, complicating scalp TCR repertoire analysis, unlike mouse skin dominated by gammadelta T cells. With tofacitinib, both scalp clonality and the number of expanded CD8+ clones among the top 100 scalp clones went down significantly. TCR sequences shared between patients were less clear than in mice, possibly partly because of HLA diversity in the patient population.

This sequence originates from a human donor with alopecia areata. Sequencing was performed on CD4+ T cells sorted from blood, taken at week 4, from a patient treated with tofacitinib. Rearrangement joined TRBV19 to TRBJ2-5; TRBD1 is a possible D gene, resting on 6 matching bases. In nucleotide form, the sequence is TGTGCCAGTAGTATGACAGGTCAAGAGACCCAGTACTTC. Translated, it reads CASSMTGQETQYF.